This entry concerns a single T cell receptor beta chain. Its antigen is as yet unknown. This record comes from a study of cytomegalovirus exposure and HLA in healthy donors. Points from the study as a whole: Sequences of the TCR beta chain were said to predict the HLA-A and HLA-B alleles of most subjects accurately. Most likely, a cluster of highly shared sequence variants arose as a sequencing artifact.

These donors, healthy bone marrow donors, were studied. The CDR3 covers 13 residues. Looked up from germline, CDR1 is LGHNA and CDR2 is YNFKEQ. V was clipped by 4 bases and J by 9 bases, with 16 bases between them. The PCR was carried out with 60 Vbeta primers and 13 Jbeta primers. Assay used: immunoSEQ multiplex PCR; TCRdb lists only in-frame clones, some missing. The sample holds some 120,000 clones, approximately 70% seen once. Source material: PBMCs. This sequence joins TRBV4-2 and TRBJ2-7; possibly TRBD2 for D (6 bases). This TCR was sampled from a woman in her thirties or forties in good health and CMV-seropositive. The CDR3 DNA is TGTGCCAGCAGCCCCGACTCAACCGGGGGGCAGTACTTC. Its translation is CASSPDSTGGQYF.